These 14 T cell receptor beta chains were all obtained from the same sample, sequenced in a study of blood T cell repertoires in COVID-19 (dated by TCRdb to about 2020). Library construction relied on the immunoSEQ multiplex PCR assay. TCRdb carries this immuneACCESS record with in-frame sequences only. Its versions omit some clonotypes, under half of them owing to an unresolved V gene in the studies checked, with the rest unexplained. This sample is represented by over 100,000 clones; over 60% of them were singletons. Clones ranked in the top ten supply approximately 4% of the sample. Sequencing used peripheral blood. Receptor source: a woman of 80 years or more with acute or convalescent COVID-19.

V usage is TRBV7-2 and J usage is TRBJ1-4; a weak D match, TRBD1 (5 bases). The CDR3 totals 16 residues. The ends were cut back, 5 bases at V and 1 base at J, with 14 bases in the middle. In germline, CDR1 is SGHTA, CDR2 FQGNSA. The CDR3 DNA sequence: TGTGCCAGCAGCCAGGATGGGGGGGTAACTAATGAAAAACTGTTTTTT. This sequence encodes CASSQDGGVTNEKLFF.

This clone has a single count. The chain joins TRBV3-1 (or the pseudogene TRBV3-2) to TRBJ2-1; 9 positions agree with TRBD2. The CDR3 has 14 residues. Germline values: CDR1 LGHDT, CDR2 YNNKEL (reference sequence). V was pared by 8 bases and J by 4 bases, with 6 bases of the junction left unmatched. CDR3 bases: TGTGCCAGCGGAAGACTAGCGGTATACAATGAGCAGTTCTTC. This codes for CASGRLAVYNEQFF.

The rearrangement joins TRBV5-1 to TRBJ1-1, with D hard to call. CDR1 is SGHRS and CDR2 is YFSETQ in the germline V gene. The CDR3 consists of 15 residues. V was shortened by 4 bases and J by 1 base, with 14 bases between the two germline ends. CDR3 residues: CASSLYGPGNTEAFF. DNA for the CDR3: TGCGCCAGCAGCCTGTATGGTCCGGGGAACACTGAAGCTTTCTTT.

The gene calls are TRBV5-1 and TRBJ2-2, with D perhaps TRBD1 (5 bases). V gave up 4 bases and J gave up 1 base, with 14 bases separating them. Germline CDR1 reads SGHRS; CDR2 reads YFSETQ. The CDR3 runs 16 residues. The CDR3: CASSREDSLNTGELFF. DNA of the CDR3: TGCGCCAGCAGCCGAGAAGACAGCTTGAACACCGGGGAGCTGTTTTTT.

The genes are TRBV5-1 and TRBJ1-2; 8 bases are shared with TRBD1. The CDR3 has 13 amino acids. CDR1 and CDR2 from the germline V gene are SGHRS and YFSETQ. V dropped 3 bases and J dropped 7; count of bases not matched to a gene: 5. CDR3 amino acids: CASSSTGDFGYTF. Here the CDR3 DNA reads TGCGCCAGCAGCTCGACAGGGGATTTTGGCTACACCTTC.

The chain recombines TRBV5-1 with TRBJ1-3, with TRBD1 as a possible D gene (6 bases). Germline assignment: CDR1 SGHRS and CDR2 YFSETQ. There are 16 residues in the CDR3. V was shortened by 4 bases and J by 3 bases, with 17 bases between the two germline ends. The CDR3 is CASSAATGLYGNTIYF. The CDR3 nucleotides read TGCGCCAGCAGCGCCGCCACAGGGCTTTATGGAAACACCATATATTTT.

The chain recombines TRBV30 with TRBJ2-2; D is possibly TRBD2 (5 bases). The length of the CDR3 is 13 residues. Per germline, CDR1 GTSNPN and CDR2 SVGIG (reference sequence). The V end was cut by 3 bases, the J end by 7 bases, with 12 bases between. CDR3: CAWRRLRVGELFF. The DNA for the CDR3 is TGTGCCTGGAGGCGGTTGAGGGTCGGGGAGCTGTTTTTT.

The chain employs TRBV6-5 and TRBJ2-5, with D hard to call. V was shortened by 0 bases and J by 2 bases, with 4 bases between the two germline ends. The CDR3 loop spans 13 amino acids. CDR1 is MNHEY and CDR2 is SVGAGI in the germline V gene. DNA for the CDR3: TGTGCCAGCAGTTACTCCCAGCAAGAGACCCAGTACTTC. The encoded protein is CASSYSQQETQYF.

V gene TRBV5-8 combines with J gene TRBJ1-1; D possibly corresponds to TRBD1 (6 bases). V lost 2 bases, J lost 2 bases, and 13 bases lay in between. Germline CDR1 reads SGHTS; CDR2 reads YDEGEE. The CDR3 contains 15 residues. CDR3 DNA: TGTGCCAGCAGCTTCAGGGGACGGACTAACACTGAAGCTTTCTTT. Its translation is CASSFRGRTNTEAFF.

The chain joins TRBV10-3 to TRBJ2-5; the D gene is possibly TRBD1 (6 bases). V was shortened by 6 bases and J by 2 bases, with 10 bases between the two germline ends. Germline CDR1 and CDR2: ENHRY and SYGVKD. The CDR3 is 13 amino acids. The CDR3 DNA sequence: TGTGCCATCAGGGAGACAGGACAAGAGACCCAGTACTTC. Residues: CAIRETGQETQYF.

The chain couples TRBV6-2 or TRBV6-3 to TRBJ2-1, with TRBD2 matching over 9 bases. This CDR3 is 16 amino acids long. The ends lost 0 bases at V and 8 bases at J; junction bases unmatched: 8. Germline V lookup: CDR1 MNHEY, CDR2 SVGEGT. This CDR3 reads CASSYSGAGGPHEQFF. The CDR3 DNA reads TGTGCCAGCAGTTACTCGGGTGCGGGAGGGCCTCATGAGCAGTTCTTC.

Comment on this clone: A much larger clone differs by one base, so this may be a read error. Written as DNA, the CDR3 is TGTGCCAGCAGCCGGGACAGGAGCCATGGCTACACCTTC. This translates into CASSRDRSHGYTF. This rearrangement joins TRBV5-6 to TRBJ1-2; 8 bases agree with TRBD1. V gave up 4 bases and J gave up 6 bases; unmatched junction bases: 5. CDR3 length equals 13 residues. The germline CDR1 and CDR2 sequences are SGHDT and YYEEEE.

Only a few counts were recorded for this clone. The chain joins TRBV19 to TRBJ2-3; TRBD2 might be the D (5 bases). Between the trimmed V and J ends, which lost 5 bases and 1 base, there was a span of 10 bases. The CDR3 is 14 amino acids. Looked up from germline, CDR1 is LNHDA and CDR2 is SQIVND (reference sequence). This CDR3 is CASSEGAGTDTQYF. The CDR3 nucleotides are TGTGCCAGTAGTGAAGGAGCGGGCACAGATACGCAGTATTTT.

The J gene is TRBJ1-1, the V gene TRBV18; no clear D. Germline values: CDR1 KGHSH, CDR2 LQKENI. The V end was cut by 2 bases, the J end by 1 base, with 5 bases between. The CDR3 has 13 amino acids. The CDR3 loop is CASSPEANTEAFF. In DNA, the CDR3 is TGTGCCAGCTCACCAGAAGCGAACACTGAAGCTTTCTTT.